These 2 T cell receptor beta chains came from one sample sequenced in a study of blood T cell repertoires in COVID-19. Measured with immunoSEQ multiplex PCR; TCRdb has only the in-frame clones, and not every one. This sample has fewer than 350,000 clones, with 87% found just once. Sequences were obtained from PBMCs or T cells enriched from blood (not recorded which). The receptor set was obtained from a woman aged 40 to 50 who had recovered from COVID-19.

The chain carries TRBV7-2 and TRBJ1-2, with D possibly matching TRBD1 (5 bases). Trimming cost V 1 base and J 8 bases, with 14 bases left between them. The CDR3 has 14 amino acids. CDR1 is SGHTA and CDR2 is FQGNSA in the germline V gene. CDR3 sequence reads: CASSLGGGVEGYTF. DNA of the CDR3: TGTGCCAGCAGCTTAGGGGGAGGGGTGGAGGGCTACACCTTC.

The rearrangement links TRBV28 to TRBJ1-2; D is unclear. Germline V CDR1 and CDR2: MDHEN, SYDVKM. V was shortened by 7 bases and J by 0 bases, with 15 bases between the two germline ends. The length of the CDR3 is 15 residues. CDR3 nucleotide sequence: TGTGCCAGCACCCCGCAATTTCTAGCTAACTATGGCTACACCTTC. Protein product: CASTPQFLANYGYTF.